Shown below are 22 T cell receptor beta chains from a single sample sequenced in a study of T cell clonality in common variable immunodeficiency. TCRdb's table, derived via immunoSEQ multiplex PCR, lists solely in-frame clones and lacks some. The repertoire yields under 60,000 clones, none seen only once; the top ten contain approximately 3%. Sequencing input: peripheral blood mononuclear cells. These receptors all stem from a person between 18 and 70 years old in good health.

In this sample, this clone turned up many times. The observed sequence ends 3 residues before the CDR3 terminus, with the missing tail filled in from the germline J gene. The chain joins TRBV20-1 to TRBJ2-5, with TRBD2 matching 9 bases. The CDR3 runs 15 residues. The V segment lost 2 bases and the J segment 2 bases; nucleotides outside the gene matches: 6. Germline V CDR1 and CDR2: DFQATT, SNEGSKA (reference sequence). The covered CDR3 bases are TGCAGTGCTAGAAAAGCGGGAGGAGGGCAAGAGACC. It translates to CSARKAGGGQET. The whole CDR3 sequence reads CSARKAGGGQETQYF.

This clone was recorded many times. The read gets to within 3 residues of the CDR3 end, and the germline J gene fills in the rest. This sequence joins TRBV11-2 and TRBJ2-5, with 11 bases lining up with TRBD2. The V gene end was trimmed by 6 bases and the J gene end by 5 bases; junction bases not matched to a gene: 5. Germline lookup yields CDR1 SGHAT and CDR2 FQNNGV. CDR3 size: 14 residues. CDR3 region: CASRIAGGMETQYF. The sequenced part of the CDR3 DNA is TGTGCCAGCAGAATAGCGGGAGGGATGGAGACC.

This clone has at least ten counts. The read ends 3 residues shy of where the CDR3 ends; the end is completed using the germline J gene. This sequence joins TRBV10-3 and TRBJ1-2; D ambiguous. Germline assignment: CDR1 ENHRY and CDR2 SYGVKD. With 7 bases removed from V and 6 bases from J, the gap between germline ends came to 9 bases. The CDR3 runs to 11 residues. The CDR3 bases that were read are TGTGCCATCAAAGAAAGGGATGGC. It yields the protein CAIKERDG. The complete CDR3 protein is CAIKERDGYTF.

The sample holds many counts of this clone. The read gets to within 3 residues of the CDR3 end, and the germline J gene fills in the rest. V usage is TRBV6-1 and J usage is TRBJ1-1; D is ambiguous. Germline V gene data show CDR1 as MNHNS and CDR2 as SASEGT. Trimming removed 2 bases from V and 1 base from J, with 8 bases in between. The CDR3 extends over 14 amino acids. CDR3 residues: CASSETHENTEAFF. The DNA read from the CDR3 is TGTGCCAGCAGTGAAACTCACGAGAACACTGAA.

This clone was recorded many times. The read finishes 3 residues shy of the CDR3 end, and the germline J gene is used to complete it. This chain connects TRBV30 to TRBJ2-3; D not certain. V was trimmed by 5 bases and J by 2 bases, leaving 14 bases between them. In germline, CDR1 is GTSNPN, CDR2 SVGIG (reference sequence). This CDR3 has 14 amino acids. CDR3: CAWALPRFTDTQYF. CDR3 bases read: TGTGCCTGGGCACTACCCCGATTCACAGATACG.

There are many counts of this clone. The read comes to an end 3 residues before the CDR3 does, leaving the germline J gene to fill in the end. The genes are TRBV19 and TRBJ2-2; TRBD2 matches 9 bases. The CDR3 runs 15 residues. The V segment lost 6 bases and the J segment 2 bases; nucleotides outside the gene matches: 4. In germline, CDR1 is LNHDA, CDR2 SQIVND (reference sequence). The CDR3 sequence is CASSRTSANTGELFF. The part of the CDR3 DNA that was read is TGTGCCAGTAGCAGGACTAGCGCAAACACCGGGGAG.

This clone showed up many times. The CDR3 end falls 3 residues outside the read, so it is completed with the germline J gene. The chain joins TRBV6-2 or TRBV6-3 to TRBJ2-7; TRBD2 matches at 10 bases. Per the germline V gene, CDR1 is MNHEY and CDR2 is SVGEGT. CDR3 length: 13 residues. V lost 4 bases, J lost 6 bases, and 3 bases stayed unmatched. The CDR3 spells CASSWSGRAEQYF. The sequenced CDR3 bases are TGTGCCAGCAGTTGGAGCGGGAGGGCCGAG.

This clone was recorded a few times. Incomplete CDR3 DNA: TGTGCCTGGAGTGTAAATTCGGGGAGCTCTGGAAACACC. Translated, it gives CAWSVNSGSSGNT. The full CDR3 protein reads CAWSVNSGSSGNTIYF. V gene TRBV30 combines with J gene TRBJ1-3, with no clear D. Coverage ceases 3 residues before the CDR3 finishes, and the germline J gene fills in the end. Germline assignment: CDR1 GTSNPN and CDR2 SVGIG (reference sequence). Trimming pared 0 bases from V and 0 bases from J, leaving 12 bases between. The CDR3 spans 16 residues.

This clone has ten or more counts. The CDR3 goes on 3 residues after the read ends, and that part is filled in from the germline J gene. The chain employs TRBV6-2 or TRBV6-3 and TRBJ1-1, with TRBD1 matching over 8 bases. The CDR3 loop spans 11 amino acids. Per the germline V gene, CDR1 is MNHEY and CDR2 is SVGEGT. Trimming cost V 10 bases and J 6 bases; bases outside gene matches: 4. The DNA read from the CDR3 is TGTGCCACCGGACAGGGCGCTGAA. It is translated as CATGQGAE. The entire CDR3 sequence reads CATGQGAEAFF.

Worth noting for this clone: The read finishes 3 residues shy of the CDR3 end, and the germline J gene is used to complete it. This chain uses TRBV11-2 with TRBJ2-1; TRBD1 is a possible D gene (6 bases). Trimming cost V 5 bases and J 4 bases, with 15 bases left between them. The CDR3 length is 15 residues. Per the germline V gene, CDR1 is SGHAT and CDR2 is FQNNGV. CDR3 amino acids: CASSPRTEPYNEQFF. CDR3 DNA, as far as it was read: TGTGCCAGCAGCCCCCGGACAGAACCTTACAATGAG.

This clone was seen at least ten times. The CDR3 reads CASSEPGYYGYTF. The part of the CDR3 DNA that was read is TGTGCCAGCAGTGAACCAGGATACTATGGC. V usage is TRBV6-1 and J usage is TRBJ1-2; D gene unclear. The CDR3 goes on 3 residues after the read ends, and that part is filled in from the germline J gene. Trimming took off 2 bases at V and 3 bases at J, with 7 bases between the two ends. Per germline, CDR1 MNHNS and CDR2 SASEGT. The CDR3 totals 13 residues.

In its sample, this clone was seen many times. The DNA ends 3 residues before the CDR3 does, and the rest of the CDR3 is filled in from the germline J gene. The genes are TRBV7-3 and TRBJ2-3; D perhaps matches TRBD2 (5 bases). The CDR3 loop spans 16 amino acids. Between the trimmed V and J ends, which lost 2 bases and 0 bases, there was a span of 12 bases. Germline-derived CDR1 and CDR2 are SGHTA and FQGTGA. This chain's CDR3 is CASSLGIASSTDTQYF. CDR3 DNA (partial): TGTGCCAGCAGCTTAGGCATAGCGTCTAGCACAGATACG.

Ten or more counts support this clone. The read falls 3 residues short of the CDR3 end, and the missing part is taken from the germline J gene. The V call is TRBV7-9, the J call TRBJ2-7; tentatively, D is TRBD1 (5 bases). Trimming left V 1 base short and J 2 bases short, with 9 bases between. The CDR3 sequence is 14 residues long. The germline CDR1 and CDR2 sequences are SEHNR and FQNEAQ (reference sequence). The sequenced CDR3 bases are TGTGCCAGCAGCTTAGATCAGGGAACCTACGAG. As protein: CASSLDQGTYE. The complete CDR3 protein is CASSLDQGTYEQYF.

This clone was detected only a few times. The read finishes 3 residues shy of the CDR3 end, and the germline J gene is used to complete it. The rearrangement joins TRBV2 to TRBJ1-2, with TRBD1 matching over 10 bases. Looked up from germline, CDR1 is SNHLY and CDR2 is FYNNEI. There are 13 residues in the CDR3. The CDR3 bases that were read are TGTGCCAGCACCGTGGACAGGGGGAGCGGC. Protein sequence: CASTVDRGSG. The whole CDR3 protein is CASTVDRGSGYTF.

This clone was seen at least ten times. With the read ending 3 residues before the CDR3 end, the germline J gene is used to fill in that end. This same CDR3 is encoded by further DNA sequences in the sample. The chain combines TRBV30 with TRBJ1-3; D ambiguous. The CDR3 has 12 residues. Between the trimmed V and J ends, which lost 3 bases and 5 bases, there was a span of 8 bases. From germline, CDR1 is GTSNPN and CDR2 SVGIG (reference sequence). The CDR3 sequence: CAWRGGRNTIYF. CDR3 DNA, as far as it was read: TGTGCCTGGAGAGGAGGGCGAAACACC.

This clone came up many times. The read ends 3 residues early relative to the CDR3; the germline J gene fills the gap. This chain connects TRBV30 to TRBJ1-1; perhaps TRBD1 as D (5 bases). This CDR3 contains 14 residues. CDR1 GTSNPN and CDR2 SVGIG come from the germline V gene (reference sequence). V shed 3 bases and J shed 4 bases, with 15 bases lying between them. CDR3 sequence reads: CAWREGGGGTEAFF. CDR3 bases read: TGTGCCTGGAGGGAAGGCGGGGGGGGCACTGAA.

This clone occurred many times. The read ends 3 residues before the CDR3 terminus; that terminus is restored from the germline J gene. The chain recombines TRBV5-5 with TRBJ2-4, with 7 bases lining up with TRBD2. Trimming removed 2 bases from V and 0 bases from J; junction bases left unmatched: 2. There are 15 residues in the CDR3. Germline V gene lookup returns CDR1 SGHKS and CDR2 YYEKEE (reference sequence). CDR3 residues: CASSFGGVAKNIQYF. CDR3 DNA (partial): TGTGCCAGCAGCTTTGGGGGGGTAGCCAAAAACATT.

This clone was observed many times. The CDR3 end is not reached by the read, which stops 3 residues before it; the germline J gene fills it in. Additional DNA sequences in this sample encode the identical CDR3. This chain connects TRBV2 to TRBJ2-5, with D possibly being TRBD2 (6 bases). Trimming pared 9 bases from V and 5 bases from J, leaving 13 bases between. This CDR3 is 12 amino acids long. The V gene's germline CDR1 is SNHLY and CDR2 FYNNEI. The CDR3 protein is CASRAGGETQYF. The sequenced part of the CDR3 DNA is TGTGCCAGTAGAGCAGGAGGGGAGACC.

This clone was recorded many times. The read comes to an end 3 residues before the CDR3 does, leaving the germline J gene to fill in the end. This chain connects TRBV20-1 to TRBJ2-3, with 16 nucleotides matching TRBD2. J gave up 0 bases and V 0 bases, and 12 bases lay outside the gene matches. The CDR3 extends over 21 amino acids. Germline CDR1 is DFQATT and CDR2 is SNEGSKA (reference sequence). The CDR3 region is CSARDVGGLAGGRISTDTQYF. The DNA read from the CDR3 is TGCAGTGCTAGAGACGTTGGGGGACTAGCGGGAGGGCGAATTAGCACAGATACG.

This clone was counted ten times or more. The read ends 3 residues shy of where the CDR3 ends; the end is completed using the germline J gene. The chain uses TRBV2 and TRBJ2-1; TRBD2 agrees at 13 bases. Germline CDR1 SNHLY, CDR2 FYNNEI. CDR3 size: 15 residues. Trimming took 5 bases from V and 8 from J; bases not matched to a gene: 6. The sequenced part of the CDR3 DNA is TGTGCCAGCAGTTCTACTAGCGGGAGGGGGTATGAG. It specifies CASSSTSGRGYE. The complete CDR3 sequence is CASSSTSGRGYEQFF.

This clone was observed at least ten times. The CDR3 extends 3 residues past the end of the read, so its final part is completed from the germline J gene. The V and J genes are TRBV2 and TRBJ1-4; no clear D gene. V was cut by 6 bases and J by 2 bases, with 10 bases left in between. The CDR3 contains 14 residues. In germline, CDR1 is SNHLY, CDR2 FYNNEI. The part of the CDR3 DNA that was read is TGTGCCAGCAGGGCCACCCTTACTAATGAAAAA. It codes for CASRATLTNEK. The full CDR3 reads CASRATLTNEKLFF.

This clone appeared a few times. The missing CDR3 end, 3 residues past where the read stops, is filled in from the germline J gene. The chain employs TRBV18 and TRBJ2-3, with D possibly matching TRBD1 (5 bases). Germline V CDR1 and CDR2: KGHSH, LQKENI. This CDR3 contains 14 residues. The part of the CDR3 DNA that was read is TGTGCCAGCTCACCGGCACAGGACCAAGAGACG. Translation: CASSPAQDQET. The whole CDR3 protein reads CASSPAQDQETQYF.